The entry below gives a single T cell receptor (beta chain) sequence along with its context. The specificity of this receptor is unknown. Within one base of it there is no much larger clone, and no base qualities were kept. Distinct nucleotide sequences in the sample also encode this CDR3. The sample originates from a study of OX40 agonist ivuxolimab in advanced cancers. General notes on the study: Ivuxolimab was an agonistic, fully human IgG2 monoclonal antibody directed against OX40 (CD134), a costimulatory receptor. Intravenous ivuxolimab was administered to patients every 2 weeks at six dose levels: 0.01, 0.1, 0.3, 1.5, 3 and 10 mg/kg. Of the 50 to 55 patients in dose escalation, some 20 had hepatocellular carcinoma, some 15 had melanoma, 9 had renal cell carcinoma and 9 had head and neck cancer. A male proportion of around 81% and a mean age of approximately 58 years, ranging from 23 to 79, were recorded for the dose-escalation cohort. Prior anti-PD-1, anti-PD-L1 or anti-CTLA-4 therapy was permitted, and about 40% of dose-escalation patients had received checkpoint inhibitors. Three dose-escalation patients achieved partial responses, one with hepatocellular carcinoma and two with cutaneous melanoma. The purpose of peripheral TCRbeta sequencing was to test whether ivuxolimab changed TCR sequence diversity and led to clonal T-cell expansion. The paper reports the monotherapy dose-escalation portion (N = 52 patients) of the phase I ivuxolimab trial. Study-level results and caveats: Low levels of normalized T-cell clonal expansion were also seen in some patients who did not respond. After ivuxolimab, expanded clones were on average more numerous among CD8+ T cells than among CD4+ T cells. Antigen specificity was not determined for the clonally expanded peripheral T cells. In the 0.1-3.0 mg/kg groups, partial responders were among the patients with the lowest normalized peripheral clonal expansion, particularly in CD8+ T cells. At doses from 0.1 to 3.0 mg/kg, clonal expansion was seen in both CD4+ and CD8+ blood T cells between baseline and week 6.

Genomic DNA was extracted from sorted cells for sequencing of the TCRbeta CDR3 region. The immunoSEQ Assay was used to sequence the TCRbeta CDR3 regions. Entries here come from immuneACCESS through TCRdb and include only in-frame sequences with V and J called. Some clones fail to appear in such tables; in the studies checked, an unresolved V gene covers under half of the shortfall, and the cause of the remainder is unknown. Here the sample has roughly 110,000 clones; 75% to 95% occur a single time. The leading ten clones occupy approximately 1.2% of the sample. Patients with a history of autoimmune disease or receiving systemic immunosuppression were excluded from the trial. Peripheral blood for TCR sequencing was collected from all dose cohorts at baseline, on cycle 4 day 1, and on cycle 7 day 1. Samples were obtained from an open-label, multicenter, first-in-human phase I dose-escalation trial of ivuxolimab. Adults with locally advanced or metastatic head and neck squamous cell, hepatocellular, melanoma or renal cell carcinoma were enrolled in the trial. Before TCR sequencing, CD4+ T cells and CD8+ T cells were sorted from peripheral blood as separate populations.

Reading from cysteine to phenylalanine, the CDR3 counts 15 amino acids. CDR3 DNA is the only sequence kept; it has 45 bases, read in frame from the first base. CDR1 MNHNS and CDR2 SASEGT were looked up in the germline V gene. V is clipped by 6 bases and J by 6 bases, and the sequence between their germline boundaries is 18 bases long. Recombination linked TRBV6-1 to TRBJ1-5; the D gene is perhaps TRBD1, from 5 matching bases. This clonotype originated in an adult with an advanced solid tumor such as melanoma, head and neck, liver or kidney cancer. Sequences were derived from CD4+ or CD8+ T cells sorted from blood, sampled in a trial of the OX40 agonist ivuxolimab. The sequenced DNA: TGTGCCAGCAGGGGTACCGGGACGGGGACTCAGCCCCAGCATTTT. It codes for CASRGTGTGTQPQHF.